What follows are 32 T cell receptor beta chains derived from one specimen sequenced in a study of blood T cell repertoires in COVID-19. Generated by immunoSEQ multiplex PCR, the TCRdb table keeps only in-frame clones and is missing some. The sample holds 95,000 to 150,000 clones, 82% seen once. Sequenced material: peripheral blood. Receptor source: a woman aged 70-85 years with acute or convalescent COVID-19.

The DNA of the CDR3 is TGTGCCACCAGTGAAGGGGCATACAATGAGCAGTTCTTC. This gives the protein CATSEGAYNEQFF. The chain has TRBV24-1 and TRBJ2-1; a weak D match, TRBD1 (5 bases). Looked up from germline, CDR1 is KGHDR and CDR2 is SFDVKD. This CDR3 is 13 amino acids long. V shed 4 bases and J shed 4 bases, with 7 bases lying between them.

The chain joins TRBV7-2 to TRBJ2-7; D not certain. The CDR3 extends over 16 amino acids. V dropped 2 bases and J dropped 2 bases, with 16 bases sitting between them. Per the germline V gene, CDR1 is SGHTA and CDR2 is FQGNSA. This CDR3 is CASSLNVGPTTYEQYF. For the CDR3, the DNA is TGTGCCAGCAGCTTAAATGTGGGTCCTACTACCTACGAGCAGTACTTC.

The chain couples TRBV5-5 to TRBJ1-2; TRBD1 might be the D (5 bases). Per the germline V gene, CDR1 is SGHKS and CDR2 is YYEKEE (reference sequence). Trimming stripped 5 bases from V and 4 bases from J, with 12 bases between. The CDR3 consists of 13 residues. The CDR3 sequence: CASSSGGVYGYTF. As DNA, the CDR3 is TGTGCCAGCAGTTCTGGGGGGGTCTATGGCTACACCTTC.

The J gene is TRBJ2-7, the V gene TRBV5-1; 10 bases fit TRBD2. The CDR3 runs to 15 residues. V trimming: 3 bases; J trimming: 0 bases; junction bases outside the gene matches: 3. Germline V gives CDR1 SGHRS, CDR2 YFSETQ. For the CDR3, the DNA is TGCGCCAGCAGCTGGGGGACTAGCGACTCCTACGAGCAGTACGTC. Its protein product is CASSWGTSDSYEQYV.

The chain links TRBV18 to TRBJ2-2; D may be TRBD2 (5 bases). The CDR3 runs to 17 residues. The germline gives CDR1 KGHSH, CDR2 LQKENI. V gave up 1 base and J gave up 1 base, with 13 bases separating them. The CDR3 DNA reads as TGTGCCAGCTCACCACGCACGGTACTAGGGAACACCGGGGAGCTGTTTTTT. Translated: CASSPRTVLGNTGELFF.

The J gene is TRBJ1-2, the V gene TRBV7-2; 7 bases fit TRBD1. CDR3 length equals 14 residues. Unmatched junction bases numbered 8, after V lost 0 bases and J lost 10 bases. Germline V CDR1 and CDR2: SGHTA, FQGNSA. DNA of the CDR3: TGTGCCAGCAGCTTAGCGCCGGGACAGACCTCCTACACCTTC. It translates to CASSLAPGQTSYTF. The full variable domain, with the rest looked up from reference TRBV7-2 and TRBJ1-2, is GAGVSQSPSNKVTEKGKDVELRCDPISGHTALYWYRQSLGQGLEFLIYFQGNSAPDKSGLPSDRFSAERTGGSVSTLTIQRTQQEDSAVYLCASSLAPGQTSYTFGSGTRLTVV.

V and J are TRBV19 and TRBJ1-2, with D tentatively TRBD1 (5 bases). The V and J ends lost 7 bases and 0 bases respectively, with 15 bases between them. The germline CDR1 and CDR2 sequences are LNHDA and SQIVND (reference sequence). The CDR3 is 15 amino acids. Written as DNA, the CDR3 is TGTGCCAGTAATCCCCAATCGACAGCTAACTATGGCTACACCTTC. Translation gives CASNPQSTANYGYTF.

CDR3 sequence (DNA): TGTGCCAGCAGCTTGGCCCTTCCGGCAGGGGGTAATGTTGGCTACACCTTC. This translates into CASSLALPAGGNVGYTF. The V call is TRBV7-6, the J call TRBJ1-2, with 7 bases matching TRBD1. This CDR3 comprises 17 residues. V dropped 3 bases and J dropped 7; count of bases not matched to a gene: 17. Germline V gene lookup returns CDR1 SGHVS and CDR2 FNYEAQ.

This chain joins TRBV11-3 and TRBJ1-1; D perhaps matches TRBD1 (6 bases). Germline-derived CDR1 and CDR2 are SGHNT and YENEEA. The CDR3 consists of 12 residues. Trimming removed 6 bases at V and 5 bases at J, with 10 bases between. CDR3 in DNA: TGTGCCAGCAGTACAGGGCGAACTGAAGCTTTCTTT. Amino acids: CASSTGRTEAFF.

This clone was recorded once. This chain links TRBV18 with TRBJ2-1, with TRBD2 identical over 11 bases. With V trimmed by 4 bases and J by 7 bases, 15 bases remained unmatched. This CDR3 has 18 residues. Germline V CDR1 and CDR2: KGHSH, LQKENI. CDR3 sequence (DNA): TGTGCCAGCTCACTCATCCTCAGACTAGCGGGGAGCTTAAATGAGCAGTTCTTC. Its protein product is CASSLILRLAGSLNEQFF.

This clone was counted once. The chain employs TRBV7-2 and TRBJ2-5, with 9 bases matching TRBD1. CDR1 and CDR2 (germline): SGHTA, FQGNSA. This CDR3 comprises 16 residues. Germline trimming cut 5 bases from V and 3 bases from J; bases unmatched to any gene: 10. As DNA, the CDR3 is TGTGCCAGCAGCCGCGGGACAGGGCTTGGGGAAGAGACCCAGTACTTC. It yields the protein CASSRGTGLGEETQYF. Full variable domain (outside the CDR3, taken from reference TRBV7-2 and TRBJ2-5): GAGVSQSPSNKVTEKGKDVELRCDPISGHTALYWYRQSLGQGLEFLIYFQGNSAPDKSGLPSDRFSAERTGGSVSTLTIQRTQQEDSAVYLCASSRGTGLGEETQYFGPGTRLLVL.

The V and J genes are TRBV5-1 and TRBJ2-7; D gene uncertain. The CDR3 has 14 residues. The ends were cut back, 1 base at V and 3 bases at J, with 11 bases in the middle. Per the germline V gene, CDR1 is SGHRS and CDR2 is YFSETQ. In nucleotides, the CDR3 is TGCGCCAGCAGCTTGTTGCAGGAATACTACGAGCAGTACGTC. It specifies CASSLLQEYYEQYV.

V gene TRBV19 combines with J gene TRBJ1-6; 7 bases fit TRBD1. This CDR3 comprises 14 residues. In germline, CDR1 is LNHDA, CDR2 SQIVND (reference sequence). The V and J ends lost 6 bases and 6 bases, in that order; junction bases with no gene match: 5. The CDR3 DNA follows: TGTGCCAGTAGGGTGACAGGGAGTAATTCACCCCTCCACTTT. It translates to CASRVTGSNSPLHF.

CDR3 DNA: TGTGCCAGCAGTGGCAGGCTAGCGGGGGGGCCCAATGAGCAGTTCTTC. Protein: CASSGRLAGGPNEQFF. The chain has TRBV6-2 or TRBV6-3 and TRBJ2-1, with TRBD2 matching over 12 bases. The trim removed 5 bases at V and 6 bases at J, leaving 8 bases unmatched. This CDR3 is built from 16 residues. Germline V gives CDR1 MNHEY, CDR2 SVGEGT.

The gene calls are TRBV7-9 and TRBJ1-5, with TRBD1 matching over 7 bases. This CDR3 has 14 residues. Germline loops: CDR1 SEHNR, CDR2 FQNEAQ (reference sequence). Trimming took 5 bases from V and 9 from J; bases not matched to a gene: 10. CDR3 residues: CASSVGTARSPQHF. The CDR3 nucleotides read TGTGCCAGCAGCGTAGGGACAGCGCGATCGCCCCAGCATTTT.

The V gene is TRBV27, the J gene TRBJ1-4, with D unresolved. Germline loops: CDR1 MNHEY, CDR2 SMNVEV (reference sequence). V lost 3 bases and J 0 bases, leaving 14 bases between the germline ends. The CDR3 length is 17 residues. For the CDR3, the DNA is TGTGCCAGCAGTTTGAACAGCCCAGCTGCAACTAATGAAAAACTGTTTTTT. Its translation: CASSLNSPAATNEKLFF.

CDR3 residues: CASSLAGRGSGYTF. Here the CDR3 DNA reads TGCGCCAGCAGCTTGGCGGGCCGGGGAAGCGGCTACACCTTC. V is TRBV5-1 and J is TRBJ1-2; D is uncertain. CDR3 length: 14 amino acids. V lost 0 bases to trimming and J lost 8 bases, with 14 bases between them. From germline, CDR1 is SGHRS and CDR2 YFSETQ.

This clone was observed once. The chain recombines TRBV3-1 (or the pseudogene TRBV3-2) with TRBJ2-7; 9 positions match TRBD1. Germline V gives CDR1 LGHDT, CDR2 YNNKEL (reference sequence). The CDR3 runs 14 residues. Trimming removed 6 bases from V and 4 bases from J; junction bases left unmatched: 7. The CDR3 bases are TGTGCCAGCAGTCCCGGGACAGGGTCTTACGAGCAGTACTTC. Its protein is CASSPGTGSYEQYF.

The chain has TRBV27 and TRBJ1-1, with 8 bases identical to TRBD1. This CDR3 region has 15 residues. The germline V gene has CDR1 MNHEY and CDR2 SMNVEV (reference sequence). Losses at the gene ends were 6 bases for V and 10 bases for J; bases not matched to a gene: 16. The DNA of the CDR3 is TGTGCCAGCAGACCGAGACCGACCCAGGGGGCGATAGCTTTCTTT. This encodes CASRPRPTQGAIAFF.

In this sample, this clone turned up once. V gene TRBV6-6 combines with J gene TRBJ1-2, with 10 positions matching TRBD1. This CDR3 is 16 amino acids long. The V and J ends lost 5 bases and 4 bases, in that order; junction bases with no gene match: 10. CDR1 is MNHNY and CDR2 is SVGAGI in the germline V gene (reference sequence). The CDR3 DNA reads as TGTGCCAGCAGTCCGCGGACAGGGGGAAGCTTCTATGGCTACACCTTC. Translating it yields CASSPRTGGSFYGYTF.

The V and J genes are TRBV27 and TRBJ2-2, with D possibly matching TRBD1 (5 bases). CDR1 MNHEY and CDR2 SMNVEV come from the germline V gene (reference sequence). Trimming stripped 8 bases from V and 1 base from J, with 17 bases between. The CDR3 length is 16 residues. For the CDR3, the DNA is TGTGCCAGCGGAGCAGGGTATGGGTTGAACACCGGGGAGCTGTTTTTT. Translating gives CASGAGYGLNTGELFF.

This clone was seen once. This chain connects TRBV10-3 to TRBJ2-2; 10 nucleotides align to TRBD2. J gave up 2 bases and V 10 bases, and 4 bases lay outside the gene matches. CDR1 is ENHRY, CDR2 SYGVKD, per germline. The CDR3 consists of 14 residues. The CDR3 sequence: CATTSGVNTGELFF. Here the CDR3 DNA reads TGTGCCACCACTAGCGGGGTCAACACCGGGGAGCTGTTTTTT.

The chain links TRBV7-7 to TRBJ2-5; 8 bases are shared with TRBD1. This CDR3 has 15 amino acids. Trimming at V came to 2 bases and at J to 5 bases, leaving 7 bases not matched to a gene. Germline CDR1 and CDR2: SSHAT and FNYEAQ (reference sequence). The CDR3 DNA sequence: TGTGCCAGCAGCTTAATGGCAGGGGGCCGTGAGACCCAGTACTTC. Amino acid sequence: CASSLMAGGRETQYF.

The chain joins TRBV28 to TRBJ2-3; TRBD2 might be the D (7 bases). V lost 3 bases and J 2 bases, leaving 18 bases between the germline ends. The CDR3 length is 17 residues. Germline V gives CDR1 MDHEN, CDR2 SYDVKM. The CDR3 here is CASSFLGGGGYTDTQYF. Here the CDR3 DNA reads TGTGCCAGCAGTTTCTTAGGGGGGGGCGGATACACAGATACGCAGTATTTT. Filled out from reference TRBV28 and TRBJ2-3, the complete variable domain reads DVKVTQSSRYLVKRTGEKVFLECVQDMDHENMFWYRQDPGLGLRLIYFSYDVKMKEKGDIPEGYSVSREKKERFSLILESASTNQTSMYLCASSFLGGGGYTDTQYFGPGTRLTVL.

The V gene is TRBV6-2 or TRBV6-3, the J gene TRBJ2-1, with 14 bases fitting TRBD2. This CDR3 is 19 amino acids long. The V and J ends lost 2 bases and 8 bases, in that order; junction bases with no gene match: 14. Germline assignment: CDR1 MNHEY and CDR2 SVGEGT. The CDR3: CASSYVPGLAGDLVDEQFF. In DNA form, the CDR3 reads TGTGCCAGCAGTTACGTCCCGGGACTAGCGGGGGACCTCGTAGATGAGCAGTTCTTC.

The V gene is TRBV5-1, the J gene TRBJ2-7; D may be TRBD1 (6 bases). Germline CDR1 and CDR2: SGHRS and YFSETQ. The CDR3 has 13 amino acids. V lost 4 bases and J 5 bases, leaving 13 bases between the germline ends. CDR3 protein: CASSPGTSNEQYF. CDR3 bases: TGCGCCAGCAGCCCAGGGACATCGAACGAGCAGTACTTC.

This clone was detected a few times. CDR3: CASSLDRAGNEKLFF. The CDR3 nucleotides are TGTGCCAGCAGCTTAGACAGGGCGGGTAATGAAAAACTGTTTTTT. The chain carries TRBV7-2 and TRBJ1-4; D possibly corresponds to TRBD1 (6 bases). The germline V gene has CDR1 SGHTA and CDR2 FQGNSA. The CDR3 contains 15 residues. Trimming took off 1 base at V and 4 bases at J, with 10 bases between the two ends.

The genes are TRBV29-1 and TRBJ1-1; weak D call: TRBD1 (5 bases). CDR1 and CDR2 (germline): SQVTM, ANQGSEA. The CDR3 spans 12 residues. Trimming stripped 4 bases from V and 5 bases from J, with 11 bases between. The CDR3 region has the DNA TGCAGCGTTGGCCAGGGTAGAACTGAAGCTTTCTTT. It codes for CSVGQGRTEAFF.

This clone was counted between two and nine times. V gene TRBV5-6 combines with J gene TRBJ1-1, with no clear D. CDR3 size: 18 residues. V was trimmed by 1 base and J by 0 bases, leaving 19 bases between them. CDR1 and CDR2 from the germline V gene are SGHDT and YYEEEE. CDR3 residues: CASSLLPSLSVMNTEAFF. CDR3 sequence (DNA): TGTGCCAGCAGCTTGCTTCCCTCCTTGTCGGTCATGAACACTGAAGCTTTCTTT. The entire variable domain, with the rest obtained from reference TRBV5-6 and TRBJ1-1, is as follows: DAGVTQSPTHLIKTRGQQVTLRCSPKSGHDTVSWYQQALGQGPQFIFQYYEEEERQRGNFPDRFSGHQFPNYSSELNVNALLLGDSALYLCASSLLPSLSVMNTEAFFGQGTRLTVV.

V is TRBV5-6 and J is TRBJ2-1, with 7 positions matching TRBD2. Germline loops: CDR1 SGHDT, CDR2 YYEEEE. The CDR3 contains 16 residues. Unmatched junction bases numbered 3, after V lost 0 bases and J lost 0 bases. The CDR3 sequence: CASSLGDYSSYNEQFF. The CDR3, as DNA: TGTGCCAGCAGCTTGGGGGACTATAGCTCCTACAATGAGCAGTTCTTC.

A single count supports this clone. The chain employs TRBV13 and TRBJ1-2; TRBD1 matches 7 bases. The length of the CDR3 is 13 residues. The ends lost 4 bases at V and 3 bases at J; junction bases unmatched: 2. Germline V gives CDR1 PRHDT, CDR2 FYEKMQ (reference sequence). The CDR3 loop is CASSSQGDYGYTF. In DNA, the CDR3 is TGTGCCAGCAGCTCCCAGGGGGACTATGGCTACACCTTC.

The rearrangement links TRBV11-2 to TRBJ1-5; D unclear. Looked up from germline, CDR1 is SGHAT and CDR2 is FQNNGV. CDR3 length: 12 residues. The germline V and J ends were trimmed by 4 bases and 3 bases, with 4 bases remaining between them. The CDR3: CASSSVNQPQHF. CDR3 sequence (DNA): TGTGCCAGCAGCTCGGTCAATCAGCCCCAGCATTTT. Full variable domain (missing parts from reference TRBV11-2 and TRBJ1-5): EAGVAQSPRYKIIEKRQSVAFWCNPISGHATLYWYQQILGQGPKLLIQFQNNGVVDDSQLPKDRFSAERLKGVDSTLKIQPAKLEDSAVYLCASSSVNQPQHFGDGTRLSIL.